The following is a TCR beta chain sequence with its context. The antigen is unknown. The second PCR ran about 6 to 11 cycles with a sample-barcoded 5' primer and J-beta primers. TCRdb used MiXCR to reprocess the 5' RACE reads, holding one entry per CDR3 protein. Here the sample spans roughly 800,000 distinct CDR3 sequences, about three fifths being singletons. This entry belongs to a study of blood T cells in healthy people across ages. Study results and caveats: The unknown donor CMV status may have confounded expanded clonotype changes. Older individuals had lower TCR beta diversity per million T cells (the decline was roughly linear).

V lost 6 bases to trimming and J lost 11 bases, with 17 bases between them. The CDR3 runs to 14 residues. Germline loops: CDR1 MNHEY, CDR2 SVGAGI. Sample: blood. The chain couples TRBV6-5 to TRBJ1-6; perhaps TRBD1 as D (5 bases). The clonotype originates from a man aged 25 to 45 in good health. The CDR3 is CASREAGGIPPLHF. DNA of the CDR3: TGTGCCAGCAGGGAAGCCGGGGGAATTCCACCCCTCCACTTT.